Shown below are 19 T cell receptor beta chains from a single sample sequenced in a study of blood T cell repertoires in COVID-19. Generated by immunoSEQ multiplex PCR, the TCRdb table keeps only in-frame clones and is missing some. Here the sample spans hundreds of thousands of clones, approximately 86% being singletons. Input material: PBMCs or T cells enriched from blood (not recorded which). The receptors shown here come from a young woman who had recovered from COVID-19.

The rearrangement joins TRBV6-5 to TRBJ1-1; D remains unclear. This CDR3 is 14 amino acids long. Germline V gives CDR1 MNHEY, CDR2 SVGAGI. With 6 bases removed from V and 3 bases from J, the gap between germline ends came to 14 bases. The DNA for the CDR3 is TGTGCCAGCAGGGATGCAAGGGAGTACACTGAAGCTTTCTTT. Its translation is CASRDAREYTEAFF.

This clone was counted once. The rearrangement links TRBV6-2 or TRBV6-3 to TRBJ2-5; possible D gene TRBD2, 6 bases. This CDR3 region has 14 residues. The V gene's germline CDR1 is MNHEY and CDR2 SVGEGT. V was cut by 6 bases and J by 3 bases, with 14 bases left in between. As DNA, the CDR3 is TGTGCCAGCAGCCCACAGGAGCGGGAAGAGACCCAGTACTTC. Protein sequence: CASSPQEREETQYF.

This rearrangement joins TRBV3-1 (or the pseudogene TRBV3-2) to TRBJ1-4, with 8 bases lining up with TRBD1. CDR1 is LGHDT and CDR2 is YNNKEL in the germline V gene (reference sequence). Trimming at V came to 2 bases and at J to 10 bases, leaving 6 bases not matched to a gene. The CDR3 is 14 residues long. The CDR3 nucleotides read TGTGCCAGCAGCCAAAACGGACAGGGAGGAAAACTGTTTTTT. Its translation: CASSQNGQGGKLFF.

The chain recombines TRBV7-9 with TRBJ2-2; 7 bases align to TRBD1. CDR1 SEHNR and CDR2 FQNEAQ come from the germline V gene (reference sequence). Trimming at V came to 7 bases and at J to 0 bases, leaving 5 bases not matched to a gene. The CDR3 spans 15 residues. The CDR3 region is CASTVGTANTGELFF. The CDR3 region has the DNA TGTGCCAGCACTGTGGGGACAGCGAACACCGGGGAGCTGTTTTTT. The full variable domain, in which reference TRBV7-9 and TRBJ2-2 provide the parts outside the CDR3, is DTGVSQNPRHKITKRGQNVTFRCDPISEHNRLYWYRQTLGQGPEFLTYFQNEAQLEKSRLLSDRFSAERPKGSFSTLEIQRTEQGDSAMYLCASTVGTANTGELFFGEGSRLTVL.

This clone was seen ten or more times. The DNA for the CDR3 is TGTGCCAGCAGCCAACGCGGCCGAGCGCCCTCCCCAGATACGCAGTATTTT. Protein product: CASSQRGRAPSPDTQYF. The chain is built from TRBV7-3 and TRBJ2-3, with D uncertain. This CDR3 is 17 amino acids long. Germline values: CDR1 SGHTA, CDR2 FQGTGA. Trimming pared 5 bases from V and 4 bases from J, leaving 22 bases between.

The J gene is TRBJ2-7, the V gene TRBV28, with TRBD2 identical over 9 bases. Germline V lookup: CDR1 MDHEN, CDR2 SYDVKM. V shed 5 bases, J shed 4 bases, and the junction held 9 bases outside the gene matches. The CDR3 loop spans 15 amino acids. The CDR3 coding sequence is TGTGCCAGCAGTCCACTTTTAGCGGGAGATTACGAGCAGTACTTC. Protein: CASSPLLAGDYEQYF.

This chain joins TRBV11-2 and TRBJ1-1; D ambiguous. V lost 10 bases and J 7 bases, leaving 19 bases between the germline ends. Germline V gene lookup returns CDR1 SGHAT and CDR2 FQNNGV. The CDR3 covers 13 residues. CDR3 amino acids: CATGPLRGFEAFF. The CDR3 DNA reads TGTGCCACCGGCCCCCTGAGAGGTTTTGAAGCTTTCTTT.

The rearrangement links TRBV7-9 to TRBJ1-4; 8 bases agree with TRBD1. The CDR3 runs to 19 residues. The ends lost 3 bases at V and 3 bases at J; junction bases unmatched: 15. The germline CDR1 and CDR2 sequences are SEHNR and FQNEAQ (reference sequence). Here the CDR3 reads CASSLRTGSQLLPNEKLFF. CDR3 DNA: TGTGCCAGCAGCTTGAGGACAGGGTCACAGCTACTCCCTAATGAAAAACTGTTTTTT.

A single count supports this clone. J is TRBJ1-2 and V is TRBV5-1; 11 nucleotides match TRBD1. V lost 2 bases, J lost 8 bases, and 14 bases stayed unmatched. Germline values: CDR1 SGHRS, CDR2 YFSETQ. This CDR3 spans 17 amino acids. Here the CDR3 reads CASSFLSPGTGGDGYTF. DNA of the CDR3: TGCGCCAGCAGCTTCCTTAGTCCCGGGACAGGGGGTGACGGCTACACCTTC. The full variable domain, rest sourced from reference TRBV5-1 and TRBJ1-2, is KAGVTQTPRYLIKTRGQQVTLSCSPISGHRSVSWYQQTPGQGLQFLFEYFSETQRNKGNFPGRFSGRQFSNSRSEMNVSTLELGDSALYLCASSFLSPGTGGDGYTFGSGTRLTVV.

The chain links TRBV15 to TRBJ2-1, with TRBD2 matching 11 bases. V shed 5 bases and J 8 bases; nucleotides not matched to a gene: 11. The length of the CDR3 is 16 residues. Germline CDR1 reads LNHNV; CDR2 reads YYDKDF (reference sequence). The CDR3 sequence is CATSFRQTSGIDEQFF. The CDR3 bases are TGTGCCACCAGCTTTCGTCAGACTAGCGGGATCGATGAGCAGTTCTTC.

The chain has TRBV28 and TRBJ1-1; D is undetermined. The CDR3 sequence is 14 residues long. V lost 7 bases to trimming and J lost 6 bases, with 18 bases between them. The V gene's germline CDR1 is MDHEN and CDR2 SYDVKM. CDR3 amino acids: CASTPGTDGAEAFF. CDR3 sequence (DNA): TGTGCCAGCACCCCGGGAACGGACGGCGCTGAAGCTTTCTTT.

The CDR3 region has the DNA TGTGCCAGCAGTGAGCCCGGGACAATCACTGAAGCTTTCTTT. Translated, it gives CASSEPGTITEAFF. V is TRBV25-1 and J is TRBJ1-1; weak D call: TRBD1 (6 bases). The CDR3 has 14 amino acids. Germline CDR1 MGHDK, CDR2 SYGVNS. The V gene lost 3 bases and the J gene lost 4 bases, with 12 bases spanning the gap.

J is TRBJ1-3 and V is TRBV28, with 8 bases matching TRBD1. Germline V gene data show CDR1 as MDHEN and CDR2 as SYDVKM. Germline trimming cut 6 bases from V and 0 bases from J; bases unmatched to any gene: 7. This CDR3 contains 16 residues. The CDR3 DNA reads TGTGCCAGCAGCCTTCCGGGACAGGCCTCTGGAAACACCATATATTTT. The encoded protein is CASSLPGQASGNTIYF.

This chain links TRBV3-1 (or the pseudogene TRBV3-2) with TRBJ1-4, with D unclear. CDR3 length: 14 residues. Trimming took 5 bases from V and 8 from J, leaving 15 bases between them. Germline values: CDR1 LGHDT, CDR2 YNNKEL (reference sequence). CDR3 residues: CASSATRRREKLFF. CDR3 coding DNA: TGTGCCAGCAGCGCTACGAGGCGTAGGGAAAAACTGTTTTTT.

The genes are TRBV19 and TRBJ1-1; weak D call: TRBD1 (6 bases). This CDR3 has 14 residues. Germline CDR1 reads LNHDA; CDR2 reads SQIVND (reference sequence). The ends were cut back, 6 bases at V and 1 base at J, with 12 bases in the middle. CDR3 DNA sequence: TGTGCCAGTAGCCTACAGGGATCGAACACTGAAGCTTTCTTT. Protein product: CASSLQGSNTEAFF.

CDR3 amino acids: CASSSLGKGGGETQYF. As DNA, the CDR3 is TGTGCCAGCAGCTCTTTGGGGAAAGGCGGAGGAGAGACCCAGTACTTC. The chain has TRBV7-8 and TRBJ2-5; maybe TRBD2 (5 bases). CDR3 length equals 16 residues. V lost 4 bases to trimming and J lost 4 bases, with 19 bases between them. Germline values: CDR1 SGHVS, CDR2 FQNEAQ.

The chain recombines TRBV10-3 with TRBJ1-1; TRBD1 aligns across 7 bases. This CDR3 is 16 amino acids long. The ends lost 3 bases at V and 1 base at J; junction bases unmatched: 8. The germline V gene encodes CDR1 ENHRY and CDR2 SYGVKD. CDR3 nucleotides: TGTGCCATCAGTGACGGGGGAAGGGGGCGGAACACTGAAGCTTTCTTT. The encoded protein is CAISDGGRGRNTEAFF.

The chain couples TRBV7-3 to TRBJ2-2, with D possibly TRBD1 on 6 matching bases. CDR3 length: 16 residues. V was trimmed by 1 base and J by 11 bases, leaving 20 bases between them. The germline gives CDR1 SGHTA, CDR2 FQGTGA. The CDR3 sequence: CASSLRESGTKRELFF. The CDR3 coding sequence is TGTGCCAGCAGCTTAAGAGAGTCGGGGACAAAAAGAGAGCTGTTTTTT.

This chain uses TRBV19 with TRBJ1-3, with D unresolved. This CDR3 region has 15 residues. V was trimmed by 2 bases and J by 2 bases, leaving 10 bases between them. Germline V CDR1 and CDR2: LNHDA, SQIVND (reference sequence). DNA for the CDR3: TGTGCCAGTAGTATACCCGACACAACTGGAAACACCATATATTTT. Protein sequence: CASSIPDTTGNTIYF. The full variable domain, rest sourced from reference TRBV19 and TRBJ1-3, is DGGITQSPKYLFRKEGQNVTLSCEQNLNHDAMYWYRQDPGQGLRLIYYSQIVNDFQKGDIAEGYSVSREKKESFPLTVTSAQKNPTAFYLCASSIPDTTGNTIYFGEGSWLTVV.